Listed here is a single T cell receptor (beta chain). The sample comes from a study of shared clonotypes between healthy human individuals. Libraries were prepared by immunoSEQ multiplex PCR; TCRdb keeps only in-frame clonotypes and omits some of them. Among about a million clones listed, 70% to 80% were seen once. The CDR3 extends over 16 amino acids. Germline CDR1 reads SQVTM; CDR2 reads ANQGSEA. J was trimmed by 8 bases and V by 6 bases; bases with no gene match: 17. This chain joins TRBV29-1 and TRBJ2-1; 9 positions match TRBD1. The TCR was taken from a man in his late teens or twenties in good health. Some clones in this sample may be carry-over from other donors' samples. Sequences were obtained from memory CD4+ T cells from PBMCs. Subset given: CD45RA-negative fraction. In DNA form, the CDR3 reads TGCAGCGTGCGCGGAGGAGGGGGACAGGGAGACGATGAGCAGTTCTTC. The encoded protein is CSVRGGGGQGDDEQFF.